The T cell receptor beta chain described here comes from a study of blood T cell repertoires in COVID-19. Repertoires were generated with immunoSEQ multiplex PCR, while TCRdb's copy carries only in-frame clones and drops some. In the table there are around 200,000 clones, roughly four fifths of which are singletons. The CDR3 consists of 16 residues. Germline V gene sequence: CDR1 SGHTA, CDR2 FQGNSA. The ends were cut back, 5 bases at V and 2 bases at J, with 16 bases in the middle. The gene calls are TRBV7-2 and TRBJ2-1; D remains ambiguous. The clonotype was recovered from a man aged 35 to 55 who had recovered from COVID-19. Sequenced sample: PBMCs or T cells enriched from blood (not recorded which). The CDR3 nucleotides are TGTGCCAGCAGCATGGTGGGCGCCTCTGCCTACAATGAGCAGTTCTTC. This translates into CASSMVGASAYNEQFF.